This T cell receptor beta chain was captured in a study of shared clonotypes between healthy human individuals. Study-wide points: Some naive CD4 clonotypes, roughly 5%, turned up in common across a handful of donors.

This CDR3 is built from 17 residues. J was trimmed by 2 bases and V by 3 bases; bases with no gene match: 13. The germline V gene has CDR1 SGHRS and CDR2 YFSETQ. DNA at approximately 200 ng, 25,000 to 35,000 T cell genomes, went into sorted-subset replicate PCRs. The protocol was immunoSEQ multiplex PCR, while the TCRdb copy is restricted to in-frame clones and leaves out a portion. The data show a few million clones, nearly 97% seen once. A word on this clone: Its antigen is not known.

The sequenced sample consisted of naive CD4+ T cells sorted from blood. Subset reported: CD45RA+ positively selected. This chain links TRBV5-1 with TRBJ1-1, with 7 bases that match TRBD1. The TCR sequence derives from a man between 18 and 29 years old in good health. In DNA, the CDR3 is TGCGCCAGCAGCTGGAGATCCGGGACAGCAAGTAACACTGAAGCTTTCTTT. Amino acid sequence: CASSWRSGTASNTEAFF.